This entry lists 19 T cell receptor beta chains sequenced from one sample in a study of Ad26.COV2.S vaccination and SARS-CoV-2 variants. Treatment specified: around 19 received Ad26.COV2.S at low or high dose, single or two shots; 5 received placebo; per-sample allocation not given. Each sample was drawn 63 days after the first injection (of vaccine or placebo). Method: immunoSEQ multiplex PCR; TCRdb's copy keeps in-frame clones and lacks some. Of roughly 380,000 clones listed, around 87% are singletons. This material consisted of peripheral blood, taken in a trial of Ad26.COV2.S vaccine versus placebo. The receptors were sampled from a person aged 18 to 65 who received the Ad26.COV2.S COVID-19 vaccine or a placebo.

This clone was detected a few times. The CDR3 DNA reads as TGTGCCAGCAGCTTAGTGGGGACAGGGGAAGGTGACACTGAAGCTTTCTTT. This translates into CASSLVGTGEGDTEAFF. V usage is TRBV13 and J usage is TRBJ1-1; TRBD1 matches 10 bases. The trim removed 1 base at V and 3 bases at J, leaving 8 bases unmatched. Looked up from germline, CDR1 is PRHDT and CDR2 is FYEKMQ (reference sequence). The CDR3 is 17 residues long.

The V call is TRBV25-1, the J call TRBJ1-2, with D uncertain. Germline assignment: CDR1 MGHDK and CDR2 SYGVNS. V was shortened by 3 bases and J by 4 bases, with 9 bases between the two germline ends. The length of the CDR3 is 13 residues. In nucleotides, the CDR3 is TGTGCCAGCAGTGACGTGTTCAGCTATGGCTACACCTTC. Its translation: CASSDVFSYGYTF.

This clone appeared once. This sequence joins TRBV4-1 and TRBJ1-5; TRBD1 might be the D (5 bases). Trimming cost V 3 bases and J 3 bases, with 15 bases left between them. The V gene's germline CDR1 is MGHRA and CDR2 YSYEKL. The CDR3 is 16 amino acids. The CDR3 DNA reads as TGCGCCAGCAGCCATCCCCGGACGGACAACAATCAGCCCCAGCATTTT. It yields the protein CASSHPRTDNNQPQHF.

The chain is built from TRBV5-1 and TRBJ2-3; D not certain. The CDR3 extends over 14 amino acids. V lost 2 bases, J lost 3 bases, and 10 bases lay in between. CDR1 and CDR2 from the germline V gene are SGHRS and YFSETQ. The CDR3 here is CASSFGDKTDTQYF. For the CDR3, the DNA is TGCGCCAGCAGCTTCGGTGACAAGACAGATACGCAGTATTTT.

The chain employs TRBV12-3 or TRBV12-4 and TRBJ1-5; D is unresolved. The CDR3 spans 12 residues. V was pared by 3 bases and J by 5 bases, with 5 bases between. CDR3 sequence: CASSLADQPQHF. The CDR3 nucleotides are TGTGCCAGCAGTTTGGCCGATCAGCCCCAGCATTTT.

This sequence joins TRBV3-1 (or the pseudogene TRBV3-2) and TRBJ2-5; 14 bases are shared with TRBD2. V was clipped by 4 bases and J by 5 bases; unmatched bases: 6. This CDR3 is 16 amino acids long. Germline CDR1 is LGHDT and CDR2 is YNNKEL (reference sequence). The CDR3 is CASSLGTSGGGETQYF. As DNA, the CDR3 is TGTGCCAGCAGCCTGGGGACTAGCGGGGGTGGGGAGACCCAGTACTTC.

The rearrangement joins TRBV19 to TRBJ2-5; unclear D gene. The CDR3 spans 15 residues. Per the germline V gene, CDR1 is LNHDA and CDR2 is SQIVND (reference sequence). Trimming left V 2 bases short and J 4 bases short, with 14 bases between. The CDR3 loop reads CASSIMGLHLETQYF. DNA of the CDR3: TGTGCCAGTAGTATAATGGGTCTCCACTTAGAGACCCAGTACTTC. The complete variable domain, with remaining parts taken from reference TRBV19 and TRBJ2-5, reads DGGITQSPKYLFRKEGQNVTLSCEQNLNHDAMYWYRQDPGQGLRLIYYSQIVNDFQKGDIAEGYSVSREKKESFPLTVTSAQKNPTAFYLCASSIMGLHLETQYFGPGTRLLVL.

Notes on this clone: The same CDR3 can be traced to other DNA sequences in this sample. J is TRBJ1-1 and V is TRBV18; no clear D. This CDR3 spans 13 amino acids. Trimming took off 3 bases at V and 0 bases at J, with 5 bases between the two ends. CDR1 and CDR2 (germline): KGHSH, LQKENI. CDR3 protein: CASSPPVNTEAFF. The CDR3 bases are TGTGCCAGCTCACCCCCCGTGAACACTGAAGCTTTCTTT.

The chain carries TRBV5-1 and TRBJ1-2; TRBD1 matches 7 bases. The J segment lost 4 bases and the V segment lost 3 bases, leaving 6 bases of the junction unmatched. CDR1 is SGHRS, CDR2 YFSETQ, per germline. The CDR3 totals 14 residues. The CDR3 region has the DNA TGCGCCAGCAGCTCCTCCGGGACAGCCTATGGCTACACCTTC. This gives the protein CASSSSGTAYGYTF.

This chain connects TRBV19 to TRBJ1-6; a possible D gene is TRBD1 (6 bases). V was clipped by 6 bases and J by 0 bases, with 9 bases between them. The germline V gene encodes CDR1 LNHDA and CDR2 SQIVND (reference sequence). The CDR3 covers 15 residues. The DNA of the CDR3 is TGTGCCAGTAGGGACAGCAGCTCCTATAATTCACCCCTCCACTTT. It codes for CASRDSSSYNSPLHF.

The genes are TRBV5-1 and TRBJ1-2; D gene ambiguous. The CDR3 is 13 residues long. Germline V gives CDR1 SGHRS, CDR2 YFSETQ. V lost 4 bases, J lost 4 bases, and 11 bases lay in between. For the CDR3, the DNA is TGCGCCAGCAGCGCCGCCAACACCTATGGCTACACCTTC. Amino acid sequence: CASSAANTYGYTF.

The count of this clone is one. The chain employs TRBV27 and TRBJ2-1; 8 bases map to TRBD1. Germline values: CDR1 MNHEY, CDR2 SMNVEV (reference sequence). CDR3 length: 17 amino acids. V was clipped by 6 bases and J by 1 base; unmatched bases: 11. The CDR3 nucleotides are TGTGCCAGCAGGACAGGGGCCTATCAGTATTCCTACAATGAGCAGTTCTTC. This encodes CASRTGAYQYSYNEQFF.

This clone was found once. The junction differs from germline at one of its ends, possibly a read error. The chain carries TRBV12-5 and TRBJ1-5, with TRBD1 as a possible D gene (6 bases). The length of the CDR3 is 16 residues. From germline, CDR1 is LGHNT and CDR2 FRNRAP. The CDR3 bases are TGTGCTAGTGGTTTGGTAGGAACAGGGAGGAATCAACCCCAGCATTTT. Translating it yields CASGLVGTGRNQPQHF.

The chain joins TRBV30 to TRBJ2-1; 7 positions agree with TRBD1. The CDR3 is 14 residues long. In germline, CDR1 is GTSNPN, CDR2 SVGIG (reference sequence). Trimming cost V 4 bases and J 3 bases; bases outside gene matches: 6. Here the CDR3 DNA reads TGTGCCTGGAAGAGGACAGGACACTACAATGAGCAGTTCTTC. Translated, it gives CAWKRTGHYNEQFF.

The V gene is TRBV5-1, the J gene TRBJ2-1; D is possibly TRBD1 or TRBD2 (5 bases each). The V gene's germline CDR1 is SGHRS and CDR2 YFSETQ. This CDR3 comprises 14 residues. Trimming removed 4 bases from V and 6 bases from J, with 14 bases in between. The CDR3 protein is CASSGQGRSNEQFF. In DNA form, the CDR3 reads TGCGCCAGCAGCGGGCAGGGACGCTCCAATGAGCAGTTCTTC.

In nucleotides, the CDR3 is TGCGCCAGCAGCCAAGAGGGACGGAATGGCTACACCTTC. Translating it yields CASSQEGRNGYTF. The chain joins TRBV4-1 to TRBJ1-2; D perhaps matches TRBD1 (5 bases). Germline CDR1 MGHRA, CDR2 YSYEKL. V lost 0 bases to trimming and J lost 6 bases, with 8 bases between them. The CDR3 spans 13 residues.

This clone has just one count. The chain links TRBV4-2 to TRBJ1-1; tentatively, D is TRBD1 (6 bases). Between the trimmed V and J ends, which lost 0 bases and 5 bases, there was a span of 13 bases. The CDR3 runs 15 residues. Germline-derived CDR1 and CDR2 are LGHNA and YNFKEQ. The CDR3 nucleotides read TGTGCCAGCAGCCAAGAGGCGGGGGCTGGGACTGAAGCTTTCTTT. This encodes CASSQEAGAGTEAFF.

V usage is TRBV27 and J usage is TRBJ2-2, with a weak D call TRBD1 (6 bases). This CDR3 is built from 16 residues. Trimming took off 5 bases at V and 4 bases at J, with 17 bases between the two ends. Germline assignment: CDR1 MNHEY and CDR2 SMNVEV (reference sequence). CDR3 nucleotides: TGTGCCAGCAGTAAGACACAGGGTTTGGGCACCGGGGAGCTGTTTTTT. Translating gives CASSKTQGLGTGELFF.

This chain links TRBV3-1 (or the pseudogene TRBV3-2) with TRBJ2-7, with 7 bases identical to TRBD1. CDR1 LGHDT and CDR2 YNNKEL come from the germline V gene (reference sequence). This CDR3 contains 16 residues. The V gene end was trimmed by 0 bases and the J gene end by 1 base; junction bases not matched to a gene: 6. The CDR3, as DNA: TGTGCCAGCAGCCAAGAAGGCAGGGGGAAATCCTACGAGCAGTACTTC. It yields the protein CASSQEGRGKSYEQYF.